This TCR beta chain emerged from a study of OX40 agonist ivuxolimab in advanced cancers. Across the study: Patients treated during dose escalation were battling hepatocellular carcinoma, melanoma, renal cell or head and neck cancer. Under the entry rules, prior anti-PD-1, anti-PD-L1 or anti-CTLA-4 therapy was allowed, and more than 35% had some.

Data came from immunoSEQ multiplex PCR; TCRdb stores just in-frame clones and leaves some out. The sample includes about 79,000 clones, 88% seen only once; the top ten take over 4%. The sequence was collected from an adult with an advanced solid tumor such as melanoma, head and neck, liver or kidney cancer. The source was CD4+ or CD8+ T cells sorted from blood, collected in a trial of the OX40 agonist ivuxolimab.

The CDR3 DNA reads as TGTGCCAGCTCACCGACGACTAGAATGGGTGAGCAGTACTTC. Protein sequence: CASSPTTRMGEQYF. The V and J genes are TRBV18 and TRBJ2-7, with D perhaps TRBD2 (6 bases). This CDR3 has 14 residues. From germline, CDR1 is KGHSH and CDR2 LQKENI. V lost 3 bases and J lost 7, with 16 bases in between.